This TCR beta chain was found in a study of beta chain features in type 1 diabetes. J lost 1 base, V lost 4 bases, and 4 bases had no gene match. The CDR3 runs 14 residues. Germline V lookup: CDR1 SGHRS, CDR2 YFSETQ. On this clone: Its cognate antigen is unknown.

Notes on the study in general: Whether HLA type influences TCRB rearrangement remained unresolved here.

The whole isolated RNA underwent reverse transcription, so sequencing captured expressed TCRB transcripts. The repertoire was sequenced with immunoSEQ multiplex PCR; TCRdb's copy has only in-frame clones and lacks some. The sample consists of about 320,000 clones, about 15% of them appearing once. V gene TRBV5-1 combines with J gene TRBJ1-1, with 7 bases aligning to TRBD1. Sequenced input: central memory CD4+ T cells from blood. The TCR sequence derives from a man aged 25-45 years in good health. The CDR3 sequence is CASSRQGPNTEAFF. In DNA form, the CDR3 reads TGCGCCAGCAGCAGACAGGGCCCGAACACTGAAGCTTTCTTT.